This T cell receptor beta chain was found in a study of OX40 agonist ivuxolimab in advanced cancers. TCRdb's copy holds only in-frame clones and misses some; the assay was immunoSEQ multiplex PCR. The sample has approximately 47,000 clones; around 90% are singletons. CDR3 length equals 13 residues. Trimming cost V 6 bases and J 7 bases; bases outside gene matches: 8. CDR1 WNHNN and CDR2 SYGVQD come from the germline V gene (reference sequence). This chain links TRBV10-1 with TRBJ1-1, with 7 positions matching TRBD1. The material was CD4+ or CD8+ T cells sorted from blood, obtained in a trial of the OX40 agonist ivuxolimab. The sequence came from an adult with an advanced solid tumor such as melanoma, head and neck, liver or kidney cancer. The CDR3 DNA follows: TGCGCCAGCAGGGCGACAGGGTCGGGTGAAGCTTTCTTT. Its translation is CASRATGSGEAFF.